The source of this TCR beta chain is a study of cytotoxic CD8 clonotypes in ibrutinib-treated CLL. TCRdb keeps only in-frame clones here, not all; method: immunoSEQ multiplex PCR. Here the sample spans approximately 150,000 clones, roughly four fifths being singletons. Trimming left V 5 bases short and J 2 bases short, with 14 bases between. Germline CDR1 and CDR2: SGHRS and YFSETQ. The CDR3 is 14 residues long. The chain couples TRBV5-1 to TRBJ2-7; D is uncertain. The receptor was derived from a human donor with chronic lymphocytic leukemia. The material sequenced was PBMCs, taken after 24 months of ibrutinib treatment. For the CDR3, the DNA is TGCGCCAGCAGGGCCTGGACGGGCACCTACGAGCAGTACTTC. Translated, it gives CASRAWTGTYEQYF.